This section outlines one TCR beta chain sequence together with its context. The antigen remains unidentified. These data come from a study of CD8 T cells in ankylosing spondylitis. Findings and limits, study-wide: The study identified a TCR beta motif of several highly homologous variants that appeared characteristic of ankylosing spondylitis blood. Significantly higher representation of disease-linked clones was reported for matched ankylosing spondylitis synovial fluid. A CD8+ phenotype characterized the disease-linked clones, which were relatively rare in peripheral blood. Prior literature has documented some motif variants in synovial fluid and blood from reactive arthritis.

It was by quantitative 5'-RACE with molecular barcodes that TCR beta libraries were made. TCRdb itself ran the 5' RACE reads through MiXCR, one entry per CDR3 protein. The sample consists of roughly 670,000 distinct CDR3 sequences, roughly 19% of them appearing once. The sample taken for sequencing was blood, either unsorted or a sorted T cell fraction (not recorded which). This sequence originates from a male donor with ankylosing spondylitis.

CDR3 nucleotide sequence: TGTGCCAGCAGTTTATCAGGGGCAGGGGATGGCTACACCTTC. Amino acid sequence: CASSLSGAGDGYTF. The V gene is TRBV27, the J gene TRBJ1-2; D may be TRBD1 (6 bases). Germline V gene data show CDR1 as MNHEY and CDR2 as SMNVEV (reference sequence). The CDR3 has 14 residues. Trimming took off 0 bases at V and 6 bases at J, with 11 bases between the two ends.